The rows below give T cell receptor beta chains drawn from one sample of a study of blood T cell repertoires in COVID-19. Clones were read by immunoSEQ multiplex PCR, and TCRdb kept only the in-frame ones, dropping some. The profile shows 100,000 to 150,000 clones, more than 75% of them singletons. Sequencing was performed on peripheral blood. These receptors were taken from a man between 60 and 75 years old with COVID-19, enrolled during active disease. CDR3s include the opening cysteine and the closing phenylalanine or tryptophan. D genes are given only for firm matches. Size is stated for part of the rows, as once, few or many counts, or as a class when the clone is expanded.

cdr3_nt cdr3_aa j_call v_call d_call clone_size
TGTGCCAGCAGCCTTAGGACAGGCAATCAGCCCCAGCATTTT CASSLRTGNQPQHF TRBJ1-5 TRBV5-5 NA NA
TGTGCCAGCAGTTGGAGGGAGCGAGTGAACACCGGGGAGCTGTTTTTT CASSWRERVNTGELFF TRBJ2-2 TRBV27 NA NA
TGTGCCAGCAGTTACGCTAGCGGGAGAAGCACAGATACGCAGTATTTT CASSYASGRSTDTQYF TRBJ2-3 TRBV2 TRBD2 NA
TGTGCCTGGAGTAATCAGGTAAAAGAGACCCAGTACTTC CAWSNQVKETQYF TRBJ2-5 TRBV30 NA NA
TGTGCCAGCAGCCGGACAGTGGGGCTCTACGAGCAGTACTTC CASSRTVGLYEQYF TRBJ2-7 TRBV4-2 NA NA
TGTGCCAGCTCACCACCGAGCGCAACAGAGACCCAGTACTTC CASSPPSATETQYF TRBJ2-5 TRBV18 NA NA
TGTGCCTGGAGTGTAAAGGGGTACGAGCAGTACTTC CAWSVKGYEQYF TRBJ2-7 TRBV30 NA NA
TGCGCCAGCAGCCAGTGGGACAGGAGCGAGACCCAGTACTTC CASSQWDRSETQYF TRBJ2-5 TRBV4-3 TRBD1 NA
TGTGCCAGCAGCACCGGGACTAGCGTCTCCTACGAGCAGTACTTC CASSTGTSVSYEQYF TRBJ2-7 TRBV2 TRBD2 NA
TGTGCCAGCAGCTCATTAGTACGAGGACTAGCGGGAAACGAGCAGTACTTC CASSSLVRGLAGNEQYF TRBJ2-7 TRBV7-8 TRBD2 NA
TGTGCCAGCAGTTATCTAAGCGGGAGGTACGAGCAGTACTTC CASSYLSGRYEQYF TRBJ2-7 TRBV6-2/TRBV6-3 TRBD2 few
TGTGCCAGCAGCATCGGACTAGGCGAGCAGTACTTC CASSIGLGEQYF TRBJ2-7 TRBV9 TRBD2 few
TGTGCCAGCAGTTTACCCGGGTGGCCTGAAAAACTGTTTTTT CASSLPGWPEKLFF TRBJ1-4 TRBV28 NA NA
TGTGCCAGCAGCTTAGCGACGGGACTATTCACAGATACGCAGTATTTT CASSLATGLFTDTQYF TRBJ2-3 TRBV11-1 TRBD2 NA
TGTGCCAGCGCAGCCCTATCAGGGGGCACCGGGGAGCTGTTTTTT CASAALSGGTGELFF TRBJ2-2 TRBV2 TRBD1 few
TGTGCCATCAGTGAGTACGAGCCGAGGGATTCACCCCTCCACTTT CAISEYEPRDSPLHF TRBJ1-6 TRBV10-3 NA NA
TGTGCCATCAGCGCGGACAGGGGGCCTCAGCCCCAGCATTTT CAISADRGPQPQHF TRBJ1-5 TRBV10-3 TRBD1 NA